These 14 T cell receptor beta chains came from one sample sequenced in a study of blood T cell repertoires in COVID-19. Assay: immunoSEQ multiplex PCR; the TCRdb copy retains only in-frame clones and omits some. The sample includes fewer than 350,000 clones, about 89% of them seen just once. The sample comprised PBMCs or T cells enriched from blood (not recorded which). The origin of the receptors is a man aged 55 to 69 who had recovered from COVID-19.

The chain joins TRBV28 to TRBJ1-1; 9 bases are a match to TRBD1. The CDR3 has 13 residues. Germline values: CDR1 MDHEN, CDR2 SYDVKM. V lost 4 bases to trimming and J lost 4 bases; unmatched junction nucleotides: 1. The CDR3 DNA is TGTGCCAGCAGTTACAGGGGGCCCACTGAAGCTTTCTTT. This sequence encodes CASSYRGPTEAFF.

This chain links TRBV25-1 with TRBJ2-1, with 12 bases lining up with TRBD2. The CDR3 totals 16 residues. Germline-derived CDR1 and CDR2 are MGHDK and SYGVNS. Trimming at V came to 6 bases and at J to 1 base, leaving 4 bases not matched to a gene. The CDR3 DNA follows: TGTGCCAGCAGGACTAGCGGGAGCGTGTCCTACAATGAGCAGTTCTTC. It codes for CASRTSGSVSYNEQFF.

The CDR3 loop is CASSIIYSINQPQHF. The CDR3 region has the DNA TGTGCCAGTAGTATCATTTACTCCATCAATCAGCCCCAGCATTTT. The J gene is TRBJ1-5, the V gene TRBV19; D unclear. V dropped 3 bases and J dropped 3 bases, with 12 bases sitting between them. The CDR3 is made up of 15 amino acids. Germline CDR1 reads LNHDA; CDR2 reads SQIVND (reference sequence).

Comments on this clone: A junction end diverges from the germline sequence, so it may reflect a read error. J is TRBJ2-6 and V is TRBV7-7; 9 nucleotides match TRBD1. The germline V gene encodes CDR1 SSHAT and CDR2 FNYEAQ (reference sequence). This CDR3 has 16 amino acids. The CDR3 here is CASSPDRGAGANVLTF. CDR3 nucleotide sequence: TGTGCTAGCAGTCCCGACAGGGGGGCCGGGGCCAACGTCCTGACTTTC.

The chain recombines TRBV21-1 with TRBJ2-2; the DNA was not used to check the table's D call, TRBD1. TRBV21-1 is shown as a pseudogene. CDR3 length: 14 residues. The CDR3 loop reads CASTRGPGRGELFF. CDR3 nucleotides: TGTGCCAGCACCAGGGGCCCAGGGAGAGGGGAGCTGTTTTTT.

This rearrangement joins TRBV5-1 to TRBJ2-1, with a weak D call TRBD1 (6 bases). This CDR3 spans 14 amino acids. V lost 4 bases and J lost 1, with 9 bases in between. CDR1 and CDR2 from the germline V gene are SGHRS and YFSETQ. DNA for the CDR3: TGCGCCAGCAGCGGGACACCGTCCTACAATGAGCAGTTCTTC. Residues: CASSGTPSYNEQFF.

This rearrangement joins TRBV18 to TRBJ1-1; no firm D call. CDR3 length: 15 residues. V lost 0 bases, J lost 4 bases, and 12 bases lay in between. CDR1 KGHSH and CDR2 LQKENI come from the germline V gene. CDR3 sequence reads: CASSPPGVAGTEAFF. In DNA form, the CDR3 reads TGTGCCAGCTCACCACCGGGTGTGGCGGGCACTGAAGCTTTCTTT.

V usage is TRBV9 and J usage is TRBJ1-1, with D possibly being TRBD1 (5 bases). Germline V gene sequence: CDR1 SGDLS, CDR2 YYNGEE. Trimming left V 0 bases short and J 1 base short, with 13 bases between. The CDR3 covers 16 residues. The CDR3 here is CASSVGMTAWNTEAFF. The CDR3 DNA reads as TGTGCCAGCAGCGTAGGGATGACAGCCTGGAACACTGAAGCTTTCTTT.

CDR3 nucleotides: TGTGCCTGGAGTAAGAGCGCGAACACCGGGGAGCTGTTTTTT. It codes for CAWSKSANTGELFF. The chain is built from TRBV30 and TRBJ2-2; D is ambiguous. Germline loops: CDR1 GTSNPN, CDR2 SVGIG (reference sequence). V lost 2 bases, J lost 0 bases, and 7 bases lay in between. This CDR3 spans 14 amino acids. The whole variable domain, filled in from reference TRBV30 and TRBJ2-2, reads SQTIHQWPATLVQPVGSPLSLECTVEGTSNPNLYWYRQAAGRGLQLLFYSVGIGQISSEVPQNLSASRPQDRQFILSSKKLLLSDSGFYLCAWSKSANTGELFFGEGSRLTVL.

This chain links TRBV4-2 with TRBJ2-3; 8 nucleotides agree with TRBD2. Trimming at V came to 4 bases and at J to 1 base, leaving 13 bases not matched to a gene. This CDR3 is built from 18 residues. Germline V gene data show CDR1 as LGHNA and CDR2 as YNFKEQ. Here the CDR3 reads CASSLGGAGVKGTDTQYF. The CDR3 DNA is TGTGCCAGCAGCCTCGGCGGAGCGGGAGTAAAAGGCACAGATACGCAGTATTTT.

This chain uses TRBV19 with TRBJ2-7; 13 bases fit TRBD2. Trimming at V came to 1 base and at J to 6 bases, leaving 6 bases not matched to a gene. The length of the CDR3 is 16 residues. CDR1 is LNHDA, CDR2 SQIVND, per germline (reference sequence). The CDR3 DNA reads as TGTGCCAGTAGTATAGGCGGACTAGCGGGAGTGAGCGAGCAGTACTTC. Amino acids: CASSIGGLAGVSEQYF.

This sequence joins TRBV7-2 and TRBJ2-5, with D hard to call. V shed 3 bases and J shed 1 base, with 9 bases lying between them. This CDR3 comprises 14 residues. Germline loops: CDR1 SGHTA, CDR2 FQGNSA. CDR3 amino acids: CASSLESRQETQYF. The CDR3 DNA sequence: TGTGCCAGCAGCTTGGAGTCCCGCCAAGAGACCCAGTACTTC.

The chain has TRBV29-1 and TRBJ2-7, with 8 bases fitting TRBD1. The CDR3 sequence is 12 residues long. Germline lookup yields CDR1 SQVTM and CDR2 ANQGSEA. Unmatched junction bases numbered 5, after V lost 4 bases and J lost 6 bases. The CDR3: CSVGTGWIEQYF. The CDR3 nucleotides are TGCAGCGTTGGGACAGGGTGGATCGAGCAGTACTTC.

Written as DNA, the CDR3 is TGTGCCAGCAGTCCACGGACAGGGGAGGATCAGCCCCAGCATTTT. It encodes CASSPRTGEDQPQHF. This chain joins TRBV28 and TRBJ1-5; 9 nucleotides match TRBD1. This CDR3 is built from 15 residues. After removal of 5 bases from V and 5 bases from J, the junction contained 7 bases not matched to a gene. Germline V CDR1 and CDR2: MDHEN, SYDVKM.